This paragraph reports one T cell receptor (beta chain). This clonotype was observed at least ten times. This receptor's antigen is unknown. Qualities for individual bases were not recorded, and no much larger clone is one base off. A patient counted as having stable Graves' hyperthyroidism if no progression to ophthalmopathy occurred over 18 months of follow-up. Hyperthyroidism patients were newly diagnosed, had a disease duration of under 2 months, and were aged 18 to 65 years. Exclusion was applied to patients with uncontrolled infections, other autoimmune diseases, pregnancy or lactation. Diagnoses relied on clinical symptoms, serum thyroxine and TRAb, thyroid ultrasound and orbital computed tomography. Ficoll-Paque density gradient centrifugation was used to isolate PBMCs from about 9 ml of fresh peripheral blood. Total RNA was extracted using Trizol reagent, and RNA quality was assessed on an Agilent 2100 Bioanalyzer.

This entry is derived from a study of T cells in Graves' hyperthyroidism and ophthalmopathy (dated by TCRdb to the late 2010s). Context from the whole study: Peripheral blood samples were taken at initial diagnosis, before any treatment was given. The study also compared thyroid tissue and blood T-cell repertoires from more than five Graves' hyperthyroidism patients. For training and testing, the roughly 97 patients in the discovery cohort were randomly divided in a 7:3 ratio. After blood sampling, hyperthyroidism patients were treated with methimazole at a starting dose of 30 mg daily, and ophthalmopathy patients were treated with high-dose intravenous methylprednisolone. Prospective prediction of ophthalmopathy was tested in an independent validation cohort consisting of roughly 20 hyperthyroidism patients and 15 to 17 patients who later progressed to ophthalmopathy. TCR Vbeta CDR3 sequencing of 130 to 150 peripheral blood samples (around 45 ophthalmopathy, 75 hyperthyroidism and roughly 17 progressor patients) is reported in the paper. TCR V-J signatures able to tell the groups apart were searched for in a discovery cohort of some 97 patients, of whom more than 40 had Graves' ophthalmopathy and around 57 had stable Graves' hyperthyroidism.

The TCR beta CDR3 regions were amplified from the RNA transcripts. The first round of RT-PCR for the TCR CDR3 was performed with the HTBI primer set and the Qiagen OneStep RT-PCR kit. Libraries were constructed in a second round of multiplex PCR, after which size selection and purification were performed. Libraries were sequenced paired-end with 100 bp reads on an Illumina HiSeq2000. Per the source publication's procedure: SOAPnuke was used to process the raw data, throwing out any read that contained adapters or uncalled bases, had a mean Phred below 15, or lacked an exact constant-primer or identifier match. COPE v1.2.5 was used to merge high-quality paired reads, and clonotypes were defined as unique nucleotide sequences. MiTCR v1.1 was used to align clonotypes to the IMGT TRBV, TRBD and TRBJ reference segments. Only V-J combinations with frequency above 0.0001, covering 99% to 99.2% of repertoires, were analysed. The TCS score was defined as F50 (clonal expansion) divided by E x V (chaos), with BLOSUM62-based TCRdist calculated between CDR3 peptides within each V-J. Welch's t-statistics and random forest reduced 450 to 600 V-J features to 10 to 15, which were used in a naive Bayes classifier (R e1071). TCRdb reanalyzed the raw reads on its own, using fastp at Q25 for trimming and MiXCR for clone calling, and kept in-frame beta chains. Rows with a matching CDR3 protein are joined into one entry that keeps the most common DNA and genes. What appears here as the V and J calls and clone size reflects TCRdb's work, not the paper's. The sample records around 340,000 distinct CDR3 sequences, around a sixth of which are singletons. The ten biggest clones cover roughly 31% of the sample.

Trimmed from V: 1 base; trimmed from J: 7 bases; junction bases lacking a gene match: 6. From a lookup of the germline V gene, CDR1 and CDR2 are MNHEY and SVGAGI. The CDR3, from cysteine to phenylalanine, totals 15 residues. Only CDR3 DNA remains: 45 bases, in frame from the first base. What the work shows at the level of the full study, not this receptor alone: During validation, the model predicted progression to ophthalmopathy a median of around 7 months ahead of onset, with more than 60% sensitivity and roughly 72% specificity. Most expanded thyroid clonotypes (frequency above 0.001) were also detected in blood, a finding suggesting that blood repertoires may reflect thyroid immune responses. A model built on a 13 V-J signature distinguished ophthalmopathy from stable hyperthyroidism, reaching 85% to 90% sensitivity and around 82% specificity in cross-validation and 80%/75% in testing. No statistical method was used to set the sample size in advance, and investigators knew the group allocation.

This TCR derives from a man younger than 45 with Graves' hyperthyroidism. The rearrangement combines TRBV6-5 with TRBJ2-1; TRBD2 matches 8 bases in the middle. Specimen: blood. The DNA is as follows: TGTGCCAGCAGTTACTTTACCGGGAGGGCGAATGAGCAGTTCTTC. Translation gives CASSYFTGRANEQFF.